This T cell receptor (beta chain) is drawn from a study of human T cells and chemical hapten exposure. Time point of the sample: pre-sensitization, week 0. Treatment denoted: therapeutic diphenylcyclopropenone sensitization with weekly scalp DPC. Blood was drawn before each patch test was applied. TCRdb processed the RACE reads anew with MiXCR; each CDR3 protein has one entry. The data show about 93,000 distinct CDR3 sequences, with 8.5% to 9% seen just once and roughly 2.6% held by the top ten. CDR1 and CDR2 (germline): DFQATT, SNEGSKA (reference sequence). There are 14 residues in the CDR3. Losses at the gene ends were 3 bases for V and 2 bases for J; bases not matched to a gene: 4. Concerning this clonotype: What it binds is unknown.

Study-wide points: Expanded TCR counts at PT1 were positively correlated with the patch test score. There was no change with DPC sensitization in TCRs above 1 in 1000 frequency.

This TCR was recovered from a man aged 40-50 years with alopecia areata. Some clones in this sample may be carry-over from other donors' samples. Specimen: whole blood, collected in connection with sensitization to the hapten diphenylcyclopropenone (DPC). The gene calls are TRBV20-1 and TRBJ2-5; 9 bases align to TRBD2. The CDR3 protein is CSASIAGVQETQYF. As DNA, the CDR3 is TGCAGTGCTAGCATAGCGGGAGTTCAAGAGACCCAGTACTTC.